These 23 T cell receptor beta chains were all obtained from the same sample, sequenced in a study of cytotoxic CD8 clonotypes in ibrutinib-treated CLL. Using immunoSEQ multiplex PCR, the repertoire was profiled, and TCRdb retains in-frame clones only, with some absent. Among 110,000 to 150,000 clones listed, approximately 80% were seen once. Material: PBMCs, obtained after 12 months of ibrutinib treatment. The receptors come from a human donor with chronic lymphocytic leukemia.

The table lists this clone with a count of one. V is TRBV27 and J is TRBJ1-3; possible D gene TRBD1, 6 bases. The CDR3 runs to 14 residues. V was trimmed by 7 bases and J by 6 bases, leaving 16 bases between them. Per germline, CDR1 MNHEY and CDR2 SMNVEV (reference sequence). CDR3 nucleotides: TGTGCCAGCATGTTCGCAAGGGGGGCAAACACCATATATTTT. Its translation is CASMFARGANTIYF.

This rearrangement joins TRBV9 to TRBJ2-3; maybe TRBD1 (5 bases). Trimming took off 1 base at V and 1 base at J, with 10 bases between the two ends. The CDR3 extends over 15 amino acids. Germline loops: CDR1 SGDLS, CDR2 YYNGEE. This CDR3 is CASSVITGRTDTQYF. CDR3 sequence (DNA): TGTGCCAGCAGCGTAATCACAGGACGCACAGATACGCAGTATTTT. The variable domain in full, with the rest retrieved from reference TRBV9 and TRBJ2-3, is DSGVTQTPKHLITATGQRVTLRCSPRSGDLSVYWYQQSLDQGLQFLIQYYNGEERAKGNILERFSAQQFPDLHSELNLSSLELGDSALYFCASSVITGRTDTQYFGPGTRLTVL.

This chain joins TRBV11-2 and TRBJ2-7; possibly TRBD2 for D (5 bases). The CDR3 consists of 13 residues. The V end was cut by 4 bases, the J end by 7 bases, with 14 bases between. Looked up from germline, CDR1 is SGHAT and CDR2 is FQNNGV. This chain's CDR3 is CASSYGLYLEQYF. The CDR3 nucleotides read TGTGCCAGCAGCTACGGACTTTATTTAGAGCAGTACTTC.

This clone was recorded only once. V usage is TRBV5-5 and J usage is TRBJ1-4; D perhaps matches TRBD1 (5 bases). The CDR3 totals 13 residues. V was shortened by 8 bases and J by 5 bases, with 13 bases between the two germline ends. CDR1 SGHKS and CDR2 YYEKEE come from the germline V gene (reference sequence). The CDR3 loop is CASRSGTNEKLFF. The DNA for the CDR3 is TGTGCCAGTAGATCGGGGACGAATGAAAAACTGTTTTTT.

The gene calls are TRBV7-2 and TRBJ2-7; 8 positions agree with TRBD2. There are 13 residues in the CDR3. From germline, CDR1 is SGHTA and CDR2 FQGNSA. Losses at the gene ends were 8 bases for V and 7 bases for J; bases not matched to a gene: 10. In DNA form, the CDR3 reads TGTGCCAGCCGGGCGGGGGGAGCCGTGGAGCAGTACTTC. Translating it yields CASRAGGAVEQYF.

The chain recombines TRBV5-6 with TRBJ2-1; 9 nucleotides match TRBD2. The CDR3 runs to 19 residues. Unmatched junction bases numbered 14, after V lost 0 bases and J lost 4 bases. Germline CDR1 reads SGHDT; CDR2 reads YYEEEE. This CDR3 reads CASSLGVTSGWRFYNEQFF. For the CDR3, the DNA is TGTGCCAGCAGCTTGGGGGTGACTAGCGGATGGAGATTTTACAATGAGCAGTTCTTC.

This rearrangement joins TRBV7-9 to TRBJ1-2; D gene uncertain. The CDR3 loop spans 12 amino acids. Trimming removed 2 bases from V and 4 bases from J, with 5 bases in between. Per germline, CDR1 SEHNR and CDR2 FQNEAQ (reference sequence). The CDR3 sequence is CASSLFLYGYTF. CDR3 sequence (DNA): TGTGCCAGCAGCTTATTTCTCTATGGCTACACCTTC.

CDR3 in amino acids: CASSPTSDRITEAFF. Written as DNA, the CDR3 is TGTGCCAGCTCACCAACTTCCGACAGGATCACTGAAGCTTTCTTT. The rearrangement links TRBV18 to TRBJ1-1; tentatively, D is TRBD1 (6 bases). Germline lookup yields CDR1 KGHSH and CDR2 LQKENI. V lost 2 bases to trimming and J lost 4 bases, with 14 bases between them. The CDR3 consists of 15 residues.

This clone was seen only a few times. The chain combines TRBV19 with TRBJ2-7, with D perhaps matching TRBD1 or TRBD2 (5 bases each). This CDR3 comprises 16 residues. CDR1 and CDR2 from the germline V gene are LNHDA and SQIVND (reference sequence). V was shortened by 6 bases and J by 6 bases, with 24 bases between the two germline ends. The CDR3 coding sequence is TGTGCCAGTAGGATTGGAACTAGTGCCCTAGGGACCGAGCAGTACTTC. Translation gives CASRIGTSALGTEQYF.

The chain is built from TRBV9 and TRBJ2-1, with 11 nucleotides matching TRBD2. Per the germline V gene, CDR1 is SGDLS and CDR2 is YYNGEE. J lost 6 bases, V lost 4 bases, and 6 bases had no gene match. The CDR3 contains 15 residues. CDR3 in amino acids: CASSPSGRPSNEQFF. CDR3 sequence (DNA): TGTGCCAGCAGCCCTAGCGGGAGGCCCTCCAATGAGCAGTTCTTC.

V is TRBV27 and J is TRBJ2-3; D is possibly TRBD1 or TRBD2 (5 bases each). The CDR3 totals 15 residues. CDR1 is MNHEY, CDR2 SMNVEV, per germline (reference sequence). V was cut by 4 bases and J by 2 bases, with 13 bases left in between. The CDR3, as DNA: TGTGCCAGCAGTTCCATGGGGGTCCACACAGATACGCAGTATTTT. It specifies CASSSMGVHTDTQYF.

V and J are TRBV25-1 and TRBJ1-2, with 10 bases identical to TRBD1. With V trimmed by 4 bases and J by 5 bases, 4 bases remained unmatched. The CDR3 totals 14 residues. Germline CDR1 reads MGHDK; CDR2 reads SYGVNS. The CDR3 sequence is CASSGPGQGYGYTF. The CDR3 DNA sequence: TGTGCCAGCAGTGGACCGGGACAGGGGTATGGCTACACCTTC.

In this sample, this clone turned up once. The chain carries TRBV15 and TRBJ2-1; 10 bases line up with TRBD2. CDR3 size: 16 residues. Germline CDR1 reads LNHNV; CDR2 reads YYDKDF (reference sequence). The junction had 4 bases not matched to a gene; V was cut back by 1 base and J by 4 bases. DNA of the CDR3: TGTGCCACCAGCAGAGGAGGAGCGGGAGGGTACAATGAGCAGTTCTTC. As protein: CATSRGGAGGYNEQFF.

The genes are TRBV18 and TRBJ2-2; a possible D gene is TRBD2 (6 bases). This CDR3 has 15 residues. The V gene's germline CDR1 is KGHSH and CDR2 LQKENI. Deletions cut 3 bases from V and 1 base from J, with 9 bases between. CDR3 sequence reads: CASSPRGLNTGELFF. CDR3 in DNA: TGTGCCAGCTCACCTAGGGGACTGAACACCGGGGAGCTGTTTTTT.

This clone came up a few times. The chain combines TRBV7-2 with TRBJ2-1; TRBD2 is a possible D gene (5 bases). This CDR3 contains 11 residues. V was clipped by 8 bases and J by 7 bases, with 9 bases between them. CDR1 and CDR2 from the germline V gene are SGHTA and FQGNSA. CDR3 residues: CASRRSNEQFF. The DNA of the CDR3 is TGTGCCAGCCGGAGGAGTAATGAGCAGTTCTTC.

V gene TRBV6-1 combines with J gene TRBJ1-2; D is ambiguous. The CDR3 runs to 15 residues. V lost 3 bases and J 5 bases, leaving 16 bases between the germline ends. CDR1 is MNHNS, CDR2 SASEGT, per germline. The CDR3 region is CASSDLGIGAYGYTF. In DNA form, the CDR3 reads TGTGCCAGCAGTGATCTAGGGATAGGAGCTTATGGCTACACCTTC.

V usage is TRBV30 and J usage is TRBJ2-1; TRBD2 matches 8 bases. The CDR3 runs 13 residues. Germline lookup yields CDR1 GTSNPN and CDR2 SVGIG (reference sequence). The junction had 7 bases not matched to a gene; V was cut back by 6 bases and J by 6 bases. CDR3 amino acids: CACGRVSVNEQFF. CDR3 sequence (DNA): TGTGCCTGCGGGAGGGTCTCGGTCAATGAGCAGTTCTTC.

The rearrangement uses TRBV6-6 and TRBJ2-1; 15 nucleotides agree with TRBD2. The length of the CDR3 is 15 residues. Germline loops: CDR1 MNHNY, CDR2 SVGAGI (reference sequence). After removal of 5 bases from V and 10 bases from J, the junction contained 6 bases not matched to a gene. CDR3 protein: CASSVGLAGGGEQFF. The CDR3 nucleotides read TGTGCCAGCAGTGTGGGACTAGCGGGAGGCGGAGAGCAGTTCTTC.

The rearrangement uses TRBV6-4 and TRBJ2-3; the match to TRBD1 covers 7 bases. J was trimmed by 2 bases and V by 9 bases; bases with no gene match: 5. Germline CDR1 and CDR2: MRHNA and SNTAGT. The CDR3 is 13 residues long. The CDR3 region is CASSGTATDTQYF. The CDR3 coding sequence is TGTGCCAGTTCGGGGACAGCCACAGATACGCAGTATTTT.

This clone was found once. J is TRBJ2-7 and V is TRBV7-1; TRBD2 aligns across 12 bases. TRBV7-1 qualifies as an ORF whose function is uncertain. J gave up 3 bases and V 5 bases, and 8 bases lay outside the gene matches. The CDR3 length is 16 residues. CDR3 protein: CASSARLAGEGYEQYF. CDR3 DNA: TGTGCCAGCAGCGCGAGACTAGCGGGAGAAGGCTACGAGCAGTACTTC.

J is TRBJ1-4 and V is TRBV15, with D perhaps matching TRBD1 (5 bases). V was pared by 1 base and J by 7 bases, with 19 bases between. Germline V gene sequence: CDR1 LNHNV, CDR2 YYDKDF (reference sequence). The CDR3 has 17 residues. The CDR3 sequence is CATSRVGFGDFGEKLFF. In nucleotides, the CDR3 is TGTGCCACCAGCAGAGTGGGGTTTGGGGACTTCGGTGAAAAACTGTTTTTT.

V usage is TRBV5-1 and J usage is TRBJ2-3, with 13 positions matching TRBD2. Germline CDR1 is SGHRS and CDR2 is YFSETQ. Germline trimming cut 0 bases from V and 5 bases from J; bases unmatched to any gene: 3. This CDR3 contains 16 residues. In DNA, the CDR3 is TGCGCCAGCAGCTTGGGGGGACTAGCGGGAAGAGATACGCAGTATTTT. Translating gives CASSLGGLAGRDTQYF.

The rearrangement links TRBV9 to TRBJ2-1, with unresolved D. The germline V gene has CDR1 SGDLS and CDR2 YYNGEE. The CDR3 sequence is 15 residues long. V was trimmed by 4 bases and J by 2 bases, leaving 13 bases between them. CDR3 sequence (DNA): TGTGCCAGCAGCCCCGGTGGCGGTACCTACAATGAGCAGTTCTTC. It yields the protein CASSPGGGTYNEQFF.